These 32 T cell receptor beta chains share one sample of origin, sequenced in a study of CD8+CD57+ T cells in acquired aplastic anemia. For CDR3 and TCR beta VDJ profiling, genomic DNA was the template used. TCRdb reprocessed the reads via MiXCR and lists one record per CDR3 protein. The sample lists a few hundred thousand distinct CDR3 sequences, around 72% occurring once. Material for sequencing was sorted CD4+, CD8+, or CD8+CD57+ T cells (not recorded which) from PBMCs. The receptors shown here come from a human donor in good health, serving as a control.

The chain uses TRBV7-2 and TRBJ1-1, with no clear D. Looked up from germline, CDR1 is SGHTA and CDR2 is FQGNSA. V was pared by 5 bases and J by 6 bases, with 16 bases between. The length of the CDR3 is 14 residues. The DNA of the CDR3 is TGTGCCAGCAGCCTGACGGATTCGGGCCCTGAAGCTTTCTTT. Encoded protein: CASSLTDSGPEAFF.

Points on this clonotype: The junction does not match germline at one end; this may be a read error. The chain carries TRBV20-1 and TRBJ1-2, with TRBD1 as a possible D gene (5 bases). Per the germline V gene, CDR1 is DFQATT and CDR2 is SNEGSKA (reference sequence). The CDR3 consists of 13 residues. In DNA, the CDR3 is TGCAGTGGTGAGCGGGGGGGGAACTTTGGCTACACCTTC. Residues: CSGERGGNFGYTF.

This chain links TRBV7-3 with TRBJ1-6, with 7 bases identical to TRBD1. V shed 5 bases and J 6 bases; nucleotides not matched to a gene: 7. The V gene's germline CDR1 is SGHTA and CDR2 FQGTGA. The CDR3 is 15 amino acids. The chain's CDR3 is CASSKTGTVNSPLHF. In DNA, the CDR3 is TGTGCCAGCAGCAAGACAGGGACAGTTAATTCACCCCTCCACTTT. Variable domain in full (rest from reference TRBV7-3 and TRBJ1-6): GAGVSQTPSNKVTEKGKYVELRCDPISGHTALYWYRQSLGQGPEFLIYFQGTGAADDSGLPNDRFFAVRPEGSVSTLKIQRTERGDSAVYLCASSKTGTVNSPLHFGNGTRLTVT.

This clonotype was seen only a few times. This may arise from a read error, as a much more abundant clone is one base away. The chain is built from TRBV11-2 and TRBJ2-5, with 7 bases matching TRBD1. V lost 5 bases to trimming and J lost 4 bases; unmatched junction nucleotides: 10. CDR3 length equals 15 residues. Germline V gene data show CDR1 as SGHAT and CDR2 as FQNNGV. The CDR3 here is CASSARGRGSETQYF. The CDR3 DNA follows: TGTGCCAGCAGCGCCAGGGGGAGAGGGTCAGAGACCCAGTACTTC.

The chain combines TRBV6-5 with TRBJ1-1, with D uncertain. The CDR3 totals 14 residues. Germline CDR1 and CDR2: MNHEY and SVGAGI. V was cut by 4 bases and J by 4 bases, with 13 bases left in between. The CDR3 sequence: CASSWEPGGTEAFF. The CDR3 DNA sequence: TGTGCCAGCAGTTGGGAGCCGGGCGGCACTGAAGCTTTCTTT.

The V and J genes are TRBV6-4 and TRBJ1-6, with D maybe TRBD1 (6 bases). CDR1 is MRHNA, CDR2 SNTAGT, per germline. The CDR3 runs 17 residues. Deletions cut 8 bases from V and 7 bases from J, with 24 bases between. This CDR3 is CASGEPLGGAKNSPLHF. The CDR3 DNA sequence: TGTGCCAGCGGAGAACCTTTGGGGGGGGCGAAGAATTCACCCCTCCACTTT.

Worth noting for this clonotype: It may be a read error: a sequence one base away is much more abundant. CDR3 protein: CASSRWVGGGGNEQFF. In DNA, the CDR3 is TGTGCCAGCAGCCGGTGGGTTGGGGGGGGGGGAAATGAGCAGTTCTTC. The chain is built from TRBV7-9 and TRBJ2-1; 7 bases align to TRBD2. The CDR3 is 16 amino acids. The germline V gene encodes CDR1 SEHNR and CDR2 FQNEAQ (reference sequence). V shed 5 bases, J shed 7 bases, and the junction held 14 bases outside the gene matches.

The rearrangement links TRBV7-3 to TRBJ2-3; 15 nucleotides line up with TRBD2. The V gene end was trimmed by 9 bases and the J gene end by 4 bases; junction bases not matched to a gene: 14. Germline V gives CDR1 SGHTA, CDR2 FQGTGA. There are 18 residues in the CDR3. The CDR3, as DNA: TGTGCCAGTAGTATGTACCGGGGACTAGCGGGAGGAGCAGATACGCAGTATTTT. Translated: CASSMYRGLAGGADTQYF.

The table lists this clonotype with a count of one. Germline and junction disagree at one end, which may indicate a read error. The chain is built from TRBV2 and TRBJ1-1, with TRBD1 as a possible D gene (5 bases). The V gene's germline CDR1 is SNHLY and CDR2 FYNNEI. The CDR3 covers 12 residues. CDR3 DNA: TGTGCCAGCGGCCCACCAGGGTCCGAAGCTTACTTT. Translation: CASGPPGSEAYF.

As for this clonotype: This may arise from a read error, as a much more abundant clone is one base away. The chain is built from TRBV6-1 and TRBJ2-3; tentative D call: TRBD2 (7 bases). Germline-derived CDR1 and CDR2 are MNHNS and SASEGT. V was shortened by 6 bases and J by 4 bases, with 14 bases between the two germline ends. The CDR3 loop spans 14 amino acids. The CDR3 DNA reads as TGTGCCAGCAGGTCGGGGGGCTGGGCAGATACGCAGTATTTT. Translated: CASRSGGWADTQYF.

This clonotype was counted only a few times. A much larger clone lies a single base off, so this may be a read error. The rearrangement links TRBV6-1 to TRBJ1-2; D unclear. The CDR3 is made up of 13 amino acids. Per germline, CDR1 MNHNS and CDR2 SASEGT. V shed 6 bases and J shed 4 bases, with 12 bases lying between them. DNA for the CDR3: TGTGCCAGCAGGAGGGAGCCTGGCTATGGCTACACCTTC. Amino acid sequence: CASRREPGYGYTF.

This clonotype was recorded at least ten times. The DNA for the CDR3 is TGCAGTGCTAGAGGTGGGGCCCAAGAGACCCAGTACTTC. Protein: CSARGGAQETQYF. The chain has TRBV20-1 and TRBJ2-5, with D possibly matching TRBD1 (5 bases). The CDR3 runs to 13 residues. Per the germline V gene, CDR1 is DFQATT and CDR2 is SNEGSKA (reference sequence). Between the trimmed V and J ends, which lost 1 base and 1 base, there was a span of 7 bases.

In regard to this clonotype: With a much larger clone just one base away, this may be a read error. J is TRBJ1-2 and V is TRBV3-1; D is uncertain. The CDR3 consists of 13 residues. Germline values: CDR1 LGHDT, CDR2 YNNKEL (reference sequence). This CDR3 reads CASSQGIDYGHTF. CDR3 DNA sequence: TGTGCCAGCAGCCAGGGAATCGACTATGGCCACACCTTC.

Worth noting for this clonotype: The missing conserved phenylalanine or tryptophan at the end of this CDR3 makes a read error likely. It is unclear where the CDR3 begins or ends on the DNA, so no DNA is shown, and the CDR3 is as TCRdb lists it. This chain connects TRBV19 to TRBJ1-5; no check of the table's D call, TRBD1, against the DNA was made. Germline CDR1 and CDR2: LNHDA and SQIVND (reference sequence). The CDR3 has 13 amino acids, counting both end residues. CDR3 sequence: CASSSDRGALQHT.

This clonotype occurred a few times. CDR3 amino acids: CAISEGKYF. The CDR3 DNA reads as TGTGCCATCAGTGAGGGGAAGTACTTC. The genes are TRBV10-3 and TRBJ2-7; D gene uncertain. V was clipped by 2 bases and J by 11 bases, with 4 bases between them. Germline V lookup: CDR1 ENHRY, CDR2 SYGVKD. The CDR3 sequence is 9 residues long.

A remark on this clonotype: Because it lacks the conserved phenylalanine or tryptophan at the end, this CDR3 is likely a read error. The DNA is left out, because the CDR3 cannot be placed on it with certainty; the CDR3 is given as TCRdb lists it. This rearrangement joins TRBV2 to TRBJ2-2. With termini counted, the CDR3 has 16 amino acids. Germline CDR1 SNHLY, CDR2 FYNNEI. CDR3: CASSEGRTDGYTFGSG.

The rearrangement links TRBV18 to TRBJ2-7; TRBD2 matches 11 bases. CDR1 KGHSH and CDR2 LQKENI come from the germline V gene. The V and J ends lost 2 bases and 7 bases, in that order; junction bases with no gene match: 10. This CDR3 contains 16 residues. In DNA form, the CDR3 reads TGTGCCAGCTCACCAAAGACTAGCGGGACAGGGAAGGAGCAGTACTTC. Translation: CASSPKTSGTGKEQYF.

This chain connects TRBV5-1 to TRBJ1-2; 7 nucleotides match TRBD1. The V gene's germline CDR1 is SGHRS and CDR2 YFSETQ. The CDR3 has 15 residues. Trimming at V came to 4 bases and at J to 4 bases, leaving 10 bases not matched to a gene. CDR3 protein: CASSAGQAEFYGYTF. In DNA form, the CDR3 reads TGCGCCAGCAGCGCCGGACAGGCTGAGTTCTATGGCTACACCTTC.

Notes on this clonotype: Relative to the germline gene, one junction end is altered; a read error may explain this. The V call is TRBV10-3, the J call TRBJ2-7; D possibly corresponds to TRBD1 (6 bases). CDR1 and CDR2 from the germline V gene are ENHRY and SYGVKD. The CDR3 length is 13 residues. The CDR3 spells CAIGEGVSYEQYF. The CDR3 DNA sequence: TGTGCCATCGGCGAGGGGGTGTCCTACGAGCAGTACTTT.

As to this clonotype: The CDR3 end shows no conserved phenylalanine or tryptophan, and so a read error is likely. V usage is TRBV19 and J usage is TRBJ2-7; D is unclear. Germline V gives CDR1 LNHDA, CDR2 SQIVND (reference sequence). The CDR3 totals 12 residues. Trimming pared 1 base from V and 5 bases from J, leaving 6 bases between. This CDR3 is CASSIAGHEQYL. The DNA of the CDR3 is TGTGCCAGTAGTATAGCCGGTCACGAGCAGTACTTA.

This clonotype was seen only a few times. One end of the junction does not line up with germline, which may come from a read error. CDR3 bases: TGTGCCACCAGCAGCGAACAGGGTCTGAACTATGGCTACACCTTC. Protein product: CATSSEQGLNYGYTF. This chain uses TRBV7-3 with TRBJ1-2; TRBD1 is a possible D gene (6 bases). The CDR3 extends over 15 amino acids. Looked up from germline, CDR1 is SGHTA and CDR2 is FQGTGA.

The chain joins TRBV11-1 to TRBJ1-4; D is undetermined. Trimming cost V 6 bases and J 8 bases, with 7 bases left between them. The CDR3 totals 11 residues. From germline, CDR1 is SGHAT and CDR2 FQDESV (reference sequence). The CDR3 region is CASRPKEKLFF. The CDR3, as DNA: TGTGCCAGCAGACCGAAAGAAAAACTGTTTTTT.

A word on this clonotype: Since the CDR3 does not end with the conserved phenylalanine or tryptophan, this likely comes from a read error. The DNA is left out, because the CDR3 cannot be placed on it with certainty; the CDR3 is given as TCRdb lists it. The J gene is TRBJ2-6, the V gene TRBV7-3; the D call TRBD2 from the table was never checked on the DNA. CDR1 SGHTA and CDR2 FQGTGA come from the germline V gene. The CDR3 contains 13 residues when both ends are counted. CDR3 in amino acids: CASSSLLGTDMQY.

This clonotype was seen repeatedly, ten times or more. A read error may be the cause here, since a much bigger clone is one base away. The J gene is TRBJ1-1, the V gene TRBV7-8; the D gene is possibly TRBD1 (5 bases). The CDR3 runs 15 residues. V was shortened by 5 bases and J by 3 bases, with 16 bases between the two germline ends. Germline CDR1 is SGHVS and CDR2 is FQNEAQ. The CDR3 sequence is CASSTLRGWDTEAFF. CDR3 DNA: TGTGCCAGCAGCACGTTACGGGGGTGGGACACTGAAGCTTTCTTT.

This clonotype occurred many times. CDR3 sequence: CSAKDNFGGNTEAFF. As DNA, the CDR3 is TGCAGTGCAAAGGACAATTTTGGGGGTAACACTGAAGCTTTCTTT. The genes are TRBV20-1 and TRBJ1-1; TRBD1 is a possible D gene (5 bases). Trimming took off 6 bases at V and 2 bases at J, with 19 bases between the two ends. The CDR3 loop spans 15 amino acids. The germline V gene encodes CDR1 DFQATT and CDR2 SNEGSKA (reference sequence).

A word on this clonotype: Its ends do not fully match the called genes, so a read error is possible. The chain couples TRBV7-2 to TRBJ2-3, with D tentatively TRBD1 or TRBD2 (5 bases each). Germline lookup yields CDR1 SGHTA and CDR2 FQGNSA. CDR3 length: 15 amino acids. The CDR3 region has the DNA TGTGCCAACAGCTTAGGCTCGGGGCGTTCGGATACACAGTATTTT. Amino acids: CANSLGSGRSDTQYF.

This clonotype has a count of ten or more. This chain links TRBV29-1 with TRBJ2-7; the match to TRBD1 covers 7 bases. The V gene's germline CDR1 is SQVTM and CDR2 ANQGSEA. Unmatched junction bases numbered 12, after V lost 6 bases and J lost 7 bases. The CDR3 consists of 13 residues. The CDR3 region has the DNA TGCAGCGTCCGGGGACAGCCCCCATGGGAGCAGTACTTC. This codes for CSVRGQPPWEQYF.

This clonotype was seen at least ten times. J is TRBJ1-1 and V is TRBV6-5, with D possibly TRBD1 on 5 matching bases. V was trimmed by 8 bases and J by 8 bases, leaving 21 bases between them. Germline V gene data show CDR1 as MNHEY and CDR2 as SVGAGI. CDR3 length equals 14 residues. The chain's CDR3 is CASYPLSGVREAFF. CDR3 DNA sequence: TGTGCCAGCTATCCCTTGTCGGGGGTGAGAGAAGCTTTCTTT.

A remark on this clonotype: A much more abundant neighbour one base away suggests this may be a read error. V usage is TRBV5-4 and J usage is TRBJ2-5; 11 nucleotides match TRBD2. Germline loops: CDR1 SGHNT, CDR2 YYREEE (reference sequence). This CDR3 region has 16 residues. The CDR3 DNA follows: TGTGCCAGCAGCTCCGCTAGCGGGGGGTACCAAGGGACCCAGTACTTC. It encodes CASSSASGGYQGTQYF.

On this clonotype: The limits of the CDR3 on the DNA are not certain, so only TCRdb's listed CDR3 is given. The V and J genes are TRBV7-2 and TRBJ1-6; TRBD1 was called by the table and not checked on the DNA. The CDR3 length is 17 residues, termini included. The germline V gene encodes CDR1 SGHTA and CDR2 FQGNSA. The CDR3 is CASSTASYEQYFAPLHF.

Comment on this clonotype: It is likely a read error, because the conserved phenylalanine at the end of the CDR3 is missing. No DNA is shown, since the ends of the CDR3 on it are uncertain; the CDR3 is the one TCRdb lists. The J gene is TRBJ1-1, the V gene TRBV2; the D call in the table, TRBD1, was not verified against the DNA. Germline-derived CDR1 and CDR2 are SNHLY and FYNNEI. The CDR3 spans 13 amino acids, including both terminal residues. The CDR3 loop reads CASSPGQPPQNEH.

CDR3 in amino acids: CASSAEISNQPQHF. In nucleotides, the CDR3 is TGTGCCAGCAGTGCCGAGATTAGCAATCAGCCCCAGCATTTT. The V and J genes are TRBV6-1 and TRBJ1-5; D unresolved. Trimming removed 4 bases from V and 0 bases from J, with 7 bases in between. CDR3 length: 14 residues. The germline V gene has CDR1 MNHNS and CDR2 SASEGT.